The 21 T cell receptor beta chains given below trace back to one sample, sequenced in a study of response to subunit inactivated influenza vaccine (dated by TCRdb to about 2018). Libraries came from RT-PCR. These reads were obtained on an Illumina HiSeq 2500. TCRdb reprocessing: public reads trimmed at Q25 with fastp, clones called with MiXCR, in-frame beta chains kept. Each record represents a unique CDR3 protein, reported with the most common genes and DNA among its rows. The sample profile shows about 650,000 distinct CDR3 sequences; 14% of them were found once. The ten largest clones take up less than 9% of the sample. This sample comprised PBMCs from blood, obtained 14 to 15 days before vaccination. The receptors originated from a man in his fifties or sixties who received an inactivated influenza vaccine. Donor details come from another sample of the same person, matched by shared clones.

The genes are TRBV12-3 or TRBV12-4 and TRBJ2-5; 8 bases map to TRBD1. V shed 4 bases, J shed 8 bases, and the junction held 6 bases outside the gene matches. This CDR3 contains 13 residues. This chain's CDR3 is CASSYGQGNTQYF. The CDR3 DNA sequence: TGTGCCAGCAGTTATGGACAGGGAAACACCCAGTACTTC.

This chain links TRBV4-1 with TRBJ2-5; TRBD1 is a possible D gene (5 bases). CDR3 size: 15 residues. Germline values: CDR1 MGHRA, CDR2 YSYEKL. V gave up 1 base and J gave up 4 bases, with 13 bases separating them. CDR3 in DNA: TGCGCCAGCAGCCAAGTCGGCCAGGGCTTAGAGACCCAGTACTTC. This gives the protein CASSQVGQGLETQYF.

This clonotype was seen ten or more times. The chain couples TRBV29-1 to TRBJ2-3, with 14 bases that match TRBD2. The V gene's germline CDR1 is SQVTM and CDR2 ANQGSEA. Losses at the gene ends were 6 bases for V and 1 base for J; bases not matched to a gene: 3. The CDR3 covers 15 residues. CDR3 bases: TGCAGCGTCCGGACTAGCGGGGGGCGCACAGATACGCAGTATTTT. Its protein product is CSVRTSGGRTDTQYF.

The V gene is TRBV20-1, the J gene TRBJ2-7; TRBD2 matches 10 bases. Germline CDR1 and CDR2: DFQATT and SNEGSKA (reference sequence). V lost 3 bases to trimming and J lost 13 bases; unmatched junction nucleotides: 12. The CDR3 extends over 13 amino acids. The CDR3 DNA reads TGCAGTGCTAGGAGGACTAGCGGCCCCTCGGCCTACTTC. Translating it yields CSARRTSGPSAYF.

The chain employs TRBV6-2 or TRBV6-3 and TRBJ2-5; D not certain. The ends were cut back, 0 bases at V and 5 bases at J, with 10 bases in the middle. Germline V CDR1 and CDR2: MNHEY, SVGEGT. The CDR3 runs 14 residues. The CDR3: CASSYSTGRETQYF. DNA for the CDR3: TGTGCCAGCAGTTACTCCACGGGTAGGGAGACCCAGTACTTC.

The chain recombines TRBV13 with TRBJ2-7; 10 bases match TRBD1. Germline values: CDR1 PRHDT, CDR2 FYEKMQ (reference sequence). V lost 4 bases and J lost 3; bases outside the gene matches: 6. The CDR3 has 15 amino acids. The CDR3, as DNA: TGTGCCAGCAGCTCGGACAGGGGGTTATTCTACGAGCAGTACTTC. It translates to CASSSDRGLFYEQYF.

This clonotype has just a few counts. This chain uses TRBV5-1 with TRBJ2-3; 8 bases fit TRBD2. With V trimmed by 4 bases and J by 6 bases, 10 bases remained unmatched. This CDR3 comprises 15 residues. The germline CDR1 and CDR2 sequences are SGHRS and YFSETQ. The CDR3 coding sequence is TGCGCCAGCAGCCCAGGGGCGGGGGGCCCTGATACGCAGTATTTT. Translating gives CASSPGAGGPDTQYF.

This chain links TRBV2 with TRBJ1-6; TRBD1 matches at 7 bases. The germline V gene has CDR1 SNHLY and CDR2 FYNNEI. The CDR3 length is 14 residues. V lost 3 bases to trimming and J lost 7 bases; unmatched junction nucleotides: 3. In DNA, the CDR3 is TGTGCCAGCAGTGAGGACAGGCAGAATTCACCCCTCCACTTT. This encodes CASSEDRQNSPLHF.

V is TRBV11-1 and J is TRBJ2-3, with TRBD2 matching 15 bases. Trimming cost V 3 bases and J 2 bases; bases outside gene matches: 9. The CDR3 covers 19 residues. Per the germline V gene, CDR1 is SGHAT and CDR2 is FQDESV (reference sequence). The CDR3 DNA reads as TGTGCCAGCAGCTTCCTCCCGGGACTAGCGGGGGGCGACACAGATACGCAGTATTTT. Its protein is CASSFLPGLAGGDTDTQYF. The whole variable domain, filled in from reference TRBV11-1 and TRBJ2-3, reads EAEVAQSPRYKITEKSQAVAFWCDPISGHATLYWYRQILGQGPELLVQFQDESVVDDSQLPKDRFSAERLKGVDSTLKIQPAELGDSAMYLCASSFLPGLAGGDTDTQYFGPGTRLTVL.

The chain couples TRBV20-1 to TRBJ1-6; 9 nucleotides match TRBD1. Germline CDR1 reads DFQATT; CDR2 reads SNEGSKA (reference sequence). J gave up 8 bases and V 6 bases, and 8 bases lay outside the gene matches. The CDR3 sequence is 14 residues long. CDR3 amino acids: CSARGQGDYSPLHF. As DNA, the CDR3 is TGCAGTGCCCGGGGACAGGGAGATTATTCACCCCTCCACTTT.

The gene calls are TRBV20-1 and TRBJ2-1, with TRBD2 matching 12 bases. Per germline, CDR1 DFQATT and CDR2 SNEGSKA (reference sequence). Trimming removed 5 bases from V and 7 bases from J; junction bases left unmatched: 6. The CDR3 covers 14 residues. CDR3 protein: CSALAGGPRNEQFF. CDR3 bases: TGCAGTGCTCTAGCGGGAGGGCCACGTAATGAGCAGTTCTTC.

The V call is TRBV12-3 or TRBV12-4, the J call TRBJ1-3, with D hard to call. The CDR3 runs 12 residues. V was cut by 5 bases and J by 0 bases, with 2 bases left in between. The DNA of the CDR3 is TGTGCCAGCAGTCACTCTGGAAACACCATATATTTT. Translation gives CASSHSGNTIYF.

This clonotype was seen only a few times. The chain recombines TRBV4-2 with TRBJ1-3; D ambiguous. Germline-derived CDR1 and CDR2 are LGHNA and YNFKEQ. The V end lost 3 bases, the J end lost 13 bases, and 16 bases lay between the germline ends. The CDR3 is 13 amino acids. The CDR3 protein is CASSQTLTSPIYF. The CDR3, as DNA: TGTGCCAGCAGCCAGACCCTAACGTCCCCAATATATTTT.

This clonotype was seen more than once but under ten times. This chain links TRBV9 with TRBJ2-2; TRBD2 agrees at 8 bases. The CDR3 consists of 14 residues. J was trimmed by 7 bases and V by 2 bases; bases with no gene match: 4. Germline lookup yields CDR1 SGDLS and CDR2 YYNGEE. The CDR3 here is CASSVGLAVGELFF. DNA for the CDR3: TGTGCCAGCAGCGTTGGACTAGCTGTCGGGGAGCTGTTTTTT. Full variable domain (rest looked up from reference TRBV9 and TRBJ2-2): DSGVTQTPKHLITATGQRVTLRCSPRSGDLSVYWYQQSLDQGLQFLIQYYNGEERAKGNILERFSAQQFPDLHSELNLSSLELGDSALYFCASSVGLAVGELFFGEGSRLTVL.

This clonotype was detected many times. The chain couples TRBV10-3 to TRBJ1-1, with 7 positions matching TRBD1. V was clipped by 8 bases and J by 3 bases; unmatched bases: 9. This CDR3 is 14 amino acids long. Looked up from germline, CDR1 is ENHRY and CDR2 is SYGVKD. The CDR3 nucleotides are TGTGCCATCGGGAAGACAGGGCGTGACACTGAAGCTTTCTTT. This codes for CAIGKTGRDTEAFF.

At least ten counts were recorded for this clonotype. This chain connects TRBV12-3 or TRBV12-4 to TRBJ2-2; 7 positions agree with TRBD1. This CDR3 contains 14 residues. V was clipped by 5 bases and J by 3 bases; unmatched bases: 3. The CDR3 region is CASSGDSHTGELFF. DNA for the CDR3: TGTGCCAGCAGTGGGGACAGTCACACCGGGGAGCTGTTTTTT.

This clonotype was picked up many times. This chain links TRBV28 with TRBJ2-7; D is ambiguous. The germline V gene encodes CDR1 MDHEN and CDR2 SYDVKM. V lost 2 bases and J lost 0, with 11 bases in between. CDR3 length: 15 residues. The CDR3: CASSLGGGYSYEQYF. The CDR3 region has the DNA TGTGCCAGCAGTTTAGGTGGCGGATACTCCTACGAGCAGTACTTC.

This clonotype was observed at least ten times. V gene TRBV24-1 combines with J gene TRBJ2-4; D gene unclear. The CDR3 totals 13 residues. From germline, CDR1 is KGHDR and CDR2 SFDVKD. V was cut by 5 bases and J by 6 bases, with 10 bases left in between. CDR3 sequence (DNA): TGTGCCACCAGTGGTGTAGGCGGAAACATTCAGTACTTC. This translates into CATSGVGGNIQYF.

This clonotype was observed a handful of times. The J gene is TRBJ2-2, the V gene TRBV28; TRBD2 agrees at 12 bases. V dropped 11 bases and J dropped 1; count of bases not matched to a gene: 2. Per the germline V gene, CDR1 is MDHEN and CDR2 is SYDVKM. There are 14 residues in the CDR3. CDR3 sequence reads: CAGGLAGNTGELFF. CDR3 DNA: TGTGCCGGGGGACTAGCGGGGAACACCGGGGAGCTGTTTTTT.

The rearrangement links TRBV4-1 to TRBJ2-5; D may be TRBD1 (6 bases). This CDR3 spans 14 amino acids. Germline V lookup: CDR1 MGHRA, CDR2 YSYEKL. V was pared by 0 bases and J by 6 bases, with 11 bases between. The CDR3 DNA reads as TGCGCCAGCAGCCAAGAAACAGGGCTCCAGACCCAGTACTTC. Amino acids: CASSQETGLQTQYF.

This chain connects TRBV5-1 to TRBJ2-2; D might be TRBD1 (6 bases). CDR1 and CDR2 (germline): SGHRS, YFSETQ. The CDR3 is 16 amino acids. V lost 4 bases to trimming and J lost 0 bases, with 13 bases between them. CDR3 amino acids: CASSPGTNANTGELFF. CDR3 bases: TGCGCCAGCAGCCCTGGGACAAACGCGAACACCGGGGAGCTGTTTTTT. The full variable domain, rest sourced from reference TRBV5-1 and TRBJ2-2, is KAGVTQTPRYLIKTRGQQVTLSCSPISGHRSVSWYQQTPGQGLQFLFEYFSETQRNKGNFPGRFSGRQFSNSRSEMNVSTLELGDSALYLCASSPGTNANTGELFFGEGSRLTVL.